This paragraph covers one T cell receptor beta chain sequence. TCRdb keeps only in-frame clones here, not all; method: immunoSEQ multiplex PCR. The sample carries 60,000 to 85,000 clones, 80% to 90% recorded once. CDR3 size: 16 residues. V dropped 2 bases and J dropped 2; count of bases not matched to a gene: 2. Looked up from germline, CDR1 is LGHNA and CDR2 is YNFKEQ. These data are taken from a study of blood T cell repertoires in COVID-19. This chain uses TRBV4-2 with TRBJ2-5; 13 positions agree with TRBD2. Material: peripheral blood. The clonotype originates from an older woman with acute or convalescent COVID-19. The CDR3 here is CASSQTSGGGQETQYF. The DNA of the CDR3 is TGTGCCAGCAGCCAAACTAGCGGGGGGGGTCAAGAGACCCAGTACTTC.